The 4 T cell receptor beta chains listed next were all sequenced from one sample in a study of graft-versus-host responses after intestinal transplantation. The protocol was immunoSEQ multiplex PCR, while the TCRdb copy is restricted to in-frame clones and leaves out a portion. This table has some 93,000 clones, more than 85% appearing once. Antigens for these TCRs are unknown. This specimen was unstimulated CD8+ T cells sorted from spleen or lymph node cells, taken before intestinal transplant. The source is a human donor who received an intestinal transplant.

CDR3 protein: CASSLDGGIQDEQYF. The CDR3 bases are TGTGCCAGCAGCTTGGATGGGGGGATCCAGGACGAGCAGTACTTC. This chain uses TRBV5-8 with TRBJ2-7; the D gene is possibly TRBD2 (6 bases). This CDR3 contains 15 residues. Germline V lookup: CDR1 SGHTS, CDR2 YDEGEE. Trimming left V 0 bases short and J 5 bases short, with 15 bases between.

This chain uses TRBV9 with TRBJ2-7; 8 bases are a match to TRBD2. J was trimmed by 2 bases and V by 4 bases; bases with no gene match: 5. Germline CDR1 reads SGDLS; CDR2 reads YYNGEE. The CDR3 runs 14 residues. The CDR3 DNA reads TGTGCCAGCAGCCCACGGGAGGGCCCCTACGAGCAGTACTTC. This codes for CASSPREGPYEQYF.

CDR3 amino acids: CASSRTSGYTDTQYF. The CDR3 coding sequence is TGTGCCAGCAGCAGGACTAGCGGGTACACAGATACGCAGTATTTT. This chain joins TRBV11-2 and TRBJ2-3, with 11 bases fitting TRBD2. Germline CDR1 reads SGHAT; CDR2 reads FQNNGV. J was trimmed by 2 bases and V by 5 bases; bases with no gene match: 3. CDR3 size: 15 residues.

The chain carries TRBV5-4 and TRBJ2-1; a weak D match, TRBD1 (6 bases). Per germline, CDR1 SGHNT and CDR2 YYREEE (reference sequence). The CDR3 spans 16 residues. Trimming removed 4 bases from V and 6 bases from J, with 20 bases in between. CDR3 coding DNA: TGTGCCAGCAGCCGGATTCCAGGGGAAGGTCGCAATGAGCAGTTCTTC. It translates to CASSRIPGEGRNEQFF.